This TCR beta chain is drawn from a study of T-cell reconstitution after alpha-beta-depleted transplantation in children. The authors prepared the TCRbeta library with unique molecular identifiers. TCRdb called the PCR reads again in MiXCR, with one record for every CDR3 protein. Here the sample spans roughly 610,000 distinct CDR3 sequences, 10% being singletons. With 7 bases removed from V and 3 bases from J, the gap between germline ends came to 12 bases. The CDR3 extends over 13 amino acids. At least ten counts were recorded for this clonotype. This material consisted of PBMCs from the stem cell graft donor, taken from the stem cell graft. The chain recombines TRBV12-3 or TRBV12-4 with TRBJ1-1; a weak D match, TRBD1 (6 bases). This receptor was taken from a human donor who donated a stem cell graft to a child with acute myeloid leukemia. In nucleotides, the CDR3 is TGTGCCAGCACTCCGACAGGACACACTGAAGCTTTCTTT. It specifies CASTPTGHTEAFF.